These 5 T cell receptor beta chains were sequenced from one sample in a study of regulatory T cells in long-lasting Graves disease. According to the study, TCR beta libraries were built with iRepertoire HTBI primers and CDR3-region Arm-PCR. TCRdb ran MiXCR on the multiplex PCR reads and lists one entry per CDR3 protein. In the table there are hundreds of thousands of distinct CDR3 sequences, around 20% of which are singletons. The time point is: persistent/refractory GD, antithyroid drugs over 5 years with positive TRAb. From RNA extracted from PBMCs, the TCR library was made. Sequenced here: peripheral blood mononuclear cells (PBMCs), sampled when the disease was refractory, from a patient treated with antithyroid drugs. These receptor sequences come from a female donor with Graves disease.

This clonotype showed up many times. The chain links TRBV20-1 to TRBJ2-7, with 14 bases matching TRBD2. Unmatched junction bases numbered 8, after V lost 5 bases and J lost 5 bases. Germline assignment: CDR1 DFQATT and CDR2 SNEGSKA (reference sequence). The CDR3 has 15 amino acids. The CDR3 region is CSAPGTSGRRDEQYF. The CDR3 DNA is TGCAGTGCTCCCGGGACTAGCGGGAGACGGGACGAGCAGTACTTC.

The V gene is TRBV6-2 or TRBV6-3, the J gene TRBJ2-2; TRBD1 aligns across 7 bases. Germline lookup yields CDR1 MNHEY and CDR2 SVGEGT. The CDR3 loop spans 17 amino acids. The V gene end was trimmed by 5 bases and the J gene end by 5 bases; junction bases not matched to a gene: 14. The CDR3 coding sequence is TGTGCCAGCAGTGGACGCGTCGGGACAGTGGTTACCGGGGAGCTGTTTTTT. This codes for CASSGRVGTVVTGELFF.

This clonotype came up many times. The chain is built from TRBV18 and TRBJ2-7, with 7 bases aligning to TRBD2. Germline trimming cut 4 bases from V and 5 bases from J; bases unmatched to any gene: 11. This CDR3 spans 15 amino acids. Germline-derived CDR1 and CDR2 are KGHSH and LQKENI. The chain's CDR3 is CASSRGGGSIDEQYF. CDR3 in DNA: TGTGCCAGCTCACGCGGGGGAGGGTCGATCGACGAGCAGTACTTC. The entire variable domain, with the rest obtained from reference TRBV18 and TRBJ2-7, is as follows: NAGVMQNPRHLVRRRGQEARLRCSPMKGHSHVYWYRQLPEEGLKFMVYLQKENIIDESGMPKERFSAEFPKEGPSILRIQQVVRGDSAAYFCASSRGGGSIDEQYFGPGTRLTVT.

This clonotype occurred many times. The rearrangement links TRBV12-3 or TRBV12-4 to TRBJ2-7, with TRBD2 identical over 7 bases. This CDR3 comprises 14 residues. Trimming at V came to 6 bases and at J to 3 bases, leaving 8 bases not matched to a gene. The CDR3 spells CASRRIAGDYEQYF. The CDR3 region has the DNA TGTGCCAGCAGGCGGATAGCGGGCGACTACGAGCAGTACTTC.

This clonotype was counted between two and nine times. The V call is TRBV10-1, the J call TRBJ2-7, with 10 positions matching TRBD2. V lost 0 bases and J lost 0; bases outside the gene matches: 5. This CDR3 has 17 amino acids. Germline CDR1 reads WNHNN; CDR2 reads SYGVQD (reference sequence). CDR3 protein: CASSESASGGLSYEQYF. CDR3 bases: TGCGCCAGCAGTGAGTCGGCTAGCGGGGGACTCTCCTACGAGCAGTACTTC.